Below, 12 T cell receptor beta chains from the same sample are listed, as sequenced in a study of blood T cell repertoires in COVID-19. The data were produced by immunoSEQ multiplex PCR, yet TCRdb's version contains in-frame clones alone and is incomplete. The data contain about 100,000 clones, about 77% of them singletons. Specimen: peripheral blood. The source of these receptors is a human donor in a cohort sampled during active COVID-19.

This clone was found a few times. The genes are TRBV7-2 and TRBJ2-7, with a tentative D call TRBD2 (5 bases). CDR3 length: 15 amino acids. The germline V and J ends were trimmed by 0 bases and 7 bases, with 16 bases remaining between them. Germline assignment: CDR1 SGHTA and CDR2 FQGNSA. CDR3 DNA: TGTGCCAGCAGCTTAGCGTTTGGTGTTCGGGGAGAGCAGTACTTC. This translates into CASSLAFGVRGEQYF.

The chain recombines TRBV12-3 or TRBV12-4 with TRBJ2-1, with D possibly TRBD1 on 5 matching bases. The ends were cut back, 5 bases at V and 8 bases at J, with 10 bases in the middle. The CDR3 is 12 amino acids. The CDR3 sequence is CASSAQGYEQFF. The CDR3 region has the DNA TGTGCCAGCAGTGCCCAGGGATATGAGCAGTTCTTC.

The chain joins TRBV19 to TRBJ1-5, with 10 bases lining up with TRBD1. V lost 7 bases, J lost 1 base, and 7 bases stayed unmatched. This CDR3 is 16 amino acids long. Looked up from germline, CDR1 is LNHDA and CDR2 is SQIVND (reference sequence). The CDR3 DNA sequence: TGTGCCAGTACGGACAGGGGGGGAGGAAGCAATCAGCCCCAGCATTTT. Its protein is CASTDRGGGSNQPQHF.

The gene calls are TRBV10-3 and TRBJ2-1, with D perhaps matching TRBD2 (6 bases). The CDR3 contains 13 residues. The V and J ends lost 2 bases and 9 bases respectively, with 11 bases between them. The germline V gene has CDR1 ENHRY and CDR2 SYGVKD. CDR3 bases: TGTGCCATCAGTGAGATCGGGGGAGTTGAGCAGTTCTTC. This encodes CAISEIGGVEQFF.

The rearrangement uses TRBV5-1 and TRBJ2-3; 7 bases line up with TRBD2. The CDR3 is 15 amino acids. V shed 4 bases, J shed 6 bases, and the junction held 11 bases outside the gene matches. Germline-derived CDR1 and CDR2 are SGHRS and YFSETQ. For the CDR3, the DNA is TGCGCCAGCAGCCCCTTGGGCGGGAGATCGGATACGCAGTATTTT. It specifies CASSPLGGRSDTQYF.

The rearrangement links TRBV5-1 to TRBJ1-1; possibly TRBD1 for D (6 bases). The CDR3 has 17 residues. V lost 3 bases to trimming and J lost 5 bases, with 23 bases between them. The germline V gene encodes CDR1 SGHRS and CDR2 YFSETQ. Written as DNA, the CDR3 is TGCGCCAGCAGCTGGGCTGGGCAGGGGAAGGTTTCAACTGAAGCTTTCTTT. Encoded protein: CASSWAGQGKVSTEAFF.

This clone has a single count. The rearrangement links TRBV3-1 (or the pseudogene TRBV3-2) to TRBJ2-7; the D gene is possibly TRBD2 (7 bases). Between the trimmed V and J ends, which lost 2 bases and 5 bases, there was a span of 10 bases. The germline V gene has CDR1 LGHDT and CDR2 YNNKEL (reference sequence). This CDR3 spans 13 amino acids. CDR3 nucleotide sequence: TGTGCCAGCAGCCAAAGGGGGGGCGACGAGCAGTACTTC. It encodes CASSQRGGDEQYF.

This clone appeared once. The chain carries TRBV30 and TRBJ1-5; 8 bases are a match to TRBD1. The length of the CDR3 is 17 residues. Germline V gene data show CDR1 as GTSNPN and CDR2 as SVGIG (reference sequence). Trimming at V came to 2 bases and at J to 2 bases, leaving 11 bases not matched to a gene. Here the CDR3 DNA reads TGTGCCTGGAGTATAAAAGACAGGGGAATGGGCAATCAGCCCCAGCATTTT. Translating gives CAWSIKDRGMGNQPQHF.

The chain links TRBV9 to TRBJ2-2; 15 positions match TRBD2. V dropped 3 bases and J dropped 4; count of bases not matched to a gene: 4. The CDR3 spans 17 residues. Germline-derived CDR1 and CDR2 are SGDLS and YYNGEE. CDR3 bases: TGTGCCAGCAGCGGAGGACTAGCGGGAGGGTCCACCGGGGAGCTGTTTTTT. Translating gives CASSGGLAGGSTGELFF.

The chain links TRBV6-6 to TRBJ2-1; 7 bases line up with TRBD2. Germline V gene data show CDR1 as MNHNY and CDR2 as SVGAGI (reference sequence). The CDR3 is 14 amino acids. V lost 4 bases and J lost 2; bases outside the gene matches: 2. In DNA form, the CDR3 reads TGTGCCAGCAGTTCACTAGCGACCTACAATGAGCAGTTCTTC. Amino acids: CASSSLATYNEQFF.

The gene calls are TRBV2 and TRBJ2-2, with TRBD1 matching 9 bases. V was clipped by 2 bases and J by 7 bases; unmatched bases: 2. The CDR3 covers 14 residues. Germline V gene sequence: CDR1 SNHLY, CDR2 FYNNEI. CDR3 residues: CASSETGGVGELFF. The CDR3 nucleotides read TGTGCCAGCAGTGAAACAGGGGGCGTCGGGGAGCTGTTTTTT.

This clone showed up just a few times. This chain links TRBV7-3 with TRBJ2-1; 10 bases are a match to TRBD2. There are 17 residues in the CDR3. Germline CDR1 reads SGHTA; CDR2 reads FQGTGA. Trimming removed 2 bases from V and 2 bases from J; junction bases left unmatched: 6. The CDR3 here is CASSLGLAGAAYNEQFF. DNA of the CDR3: TGTGCCAGCAGCTTAGGGCTAGCGGGGGCAGCCTACAATGAGCAGTTCTTC. Together with reference TRBV7-3 and TRBJ2-1, the CDR3 gives the full variable domain: GAGVSQTPSNKVTEKGKYVELRCDPISGHTALYWYRQSLGQGPEFLIYFQGTGAADDSGLPNDRFFAVRPEGSVSTLKIQRTERGDSAVYLCASSLGLAGAAYNEQFFGPGTRLTVL.